This T cell receptor (beta chain) is drawn from a study of blood T cell repertoires in COVID-19. Study-level background: Material from acute and convalescent COVID-19 was sourced from the United States, Italy and Spain. The cDNA or gDNA used as material had been derived from T cells, B-cell-depleted T cells, or PBMCs.

This CDR3 is built from 13 residues. Looked up from germline, CDR1 is KGHDR and CDR2 is SFDVKD. V lost 2 bases to trimming and J lost 5 bases, with 9 bases between them. Under the authors' procedure: How many nucleated cells were present was estimated from reference gene primer amplification. Method: immunoSEQ multiplex PCR; TCRdb's copy keeps in-frame clones and lacks some. V, J and clone size reflect that table, while D and trimming were determined from the DNA. There are 170,000 or so clones in the sample; under 85% occur only once, and 7.6% lies in the top ten. Seattle participants joined during active infection and were tracked over time.

Sequencing was done on a sample of peripheral blood. This sequence originates from a woman in her seventies with COVID-19, enrolled during active disease. This chain connects TRBV24-1 to TRBJ2-7; possibly TRBD2 for D (5 bases). The DNA of the CDR3 is TGTGCCACCAGTGATTCCTGGAGGAACGAGCAGTACTTC. Its translation is CATSDSWRNEQYF.